This is a list of T cell receptor beta chains from one sample in a study of shared clonotypes between healthy human individuals. Sequencing used immunoSEQ multiplex PCR; TCRdb keeps in-frame clones, though not all of them. The sample consists of some 2.1 million clones, about 95% of them appearing once. What was sequenced was naive CD8+ T cells sorted from blood. These receptor sequences come from a man aged 18 to 30 in good health. The CDR3 runs from the conserved cysteine through the conserved F or W. Each record gives: V gene, D gene, clone size, J gene, CDR3 protein, CDR3 DNA. The D gene is left open where the match is weak. Clone size is stated in some rows and not others, as once, few, many or a class when expanded.

v_call: TRBV2
d_call: TRBD2
clone_size: .
j_call: TRBJ2-1
cdr3_aa: CATPVTGGPGTSGGEQFF
cdr3_nt: TGTGCCACTCCGGTAACGGGGGGTCCCGGGACTAGCGGGGGTGAGCAGTTCTTC

v_call: TRBV27
d_call: TRBD1
clone_size: .
j_call: TRBJ1-5
cdr3_aa: CATGTGLGNQPQHF
cdr3_nt: TGTGCCACCGGGACAGGGCTAGGGAATCAGCCCCAGCATTTT

v_call: TRBV7-9
d_call: TRBD2
clone_size: .
j_call: TRBJ2-1
cdr3_aa: CASSPRLAGGRNEQFF
cdr3_nt: TGTGCCAGCAGCCCACGACTAGCGGGGGGCCGGAATGAGCAGTTCTTC

v_call: TRBV30
d_call: .
clone_size: .
j_call: TRBJ2-1
cdr3_aa: CAWSVPGPILNEQFF
cdr3_nt: TGTGCCTGGAGTGTGCCCGGACCTATTCTCAATGAGCAGTTCTTC

v_call: TRBV14
d_call: .
clone_size: once
j_call: TRBJ1-3
cdr3_aa: CASSPTTLGTGNTIYF
cdr3_nt: TGTGCCAGCAGCCCCACTACCCTCGGGACTGGAAACACCATATATTTT

v_call: TRBV27
d_call: .
clone_size: .
j_call: TRBJ2-5
cdr3_aa: CASSKTGMETQYF
cdr3_nt: TGTGCCAGCAGTAAGACAGGAATGGAGACCCAGTACTTC

v_call: TRBV27
d_call: TRBD2
clone_size: .
j_call: TRBJ2-7
cdr3_aa: CASSWGGIRYEQYF
cdr3_nt: TGTGCCAGCAGCTGGGGGGGTATACGGTACGAGCAGTACTTC

v_call: TRBV19
d_call: .
clone_size: .
j_call: TRBJ2-2
cdr3_aa: CASSIGRGAGELFF
cdr3_nt: TGTGCCAGTAGTATCGGCCGGGGAGCCGGGGAGCTGTTTTTT

v_call: TRBV6-1
d_call: .
clone_size: .
j_call: TRBJ2-3
cdr3_aa: CASSELVGTDTQYF
cdr3_nt: TGTGCCAGCAGTGAGCTGGTTGGCACAGATACGCAGTATTTT

v_call: TRBV7-9
d_call: .
clone_size: .
j_call: TRBJ2-1
cdr3_aa: CASSFLGNEQFF
cdr3_nt: TGTGCCAGCAGCTTTCTTGGCAATGAGCAGTTCTTC

v_call: TRBV9
d_call: .
clone_size: once
j_call: TRBJ2-3
cdr3_aa: CASSPGDPGTDTQYF
cdr3_nt: TGTGCCAGCAGCCCTGGGGACCCGGGCACAGATACGCAGTATTTT

v_call: TRBV7-9
d_call: .
clone_size: .
j_call: TRBJ1-2
cdr3_aa: CASSLANRDGYTF
cdr3_nt: TGTGCCAGCAGCTTAGCCAACAGGGACGGCTACACCTTC

v_call: TRBV4-1
d_call: TRBD2
clone_size: .
j_call: TRBJ2-2
cdr3_aa: CASSQEGRVLAGANTGELFF
cdr3_nt: TGCGCCAGCAGCCAAGAAGGTCGAGTCCTAGCGGGGGCCAACACCGGGGAGCTGTTTTTT

v_call: TRBV27
d_call: TRBD1
clone_size: .
j_call: TRBJ2-2
cdr3_aa: CATAGQGNTGELFF
cdr3_nt: TGTGCCACCGCGGGACAGGGTAACACCGGGGAGCTGTTTTTT

v_call: TRBV29-1
d_call: .
clone_size: .
j_call: TRBJ1-1
cdr3_aa: CSVDRAGNTEAFF
cdr3_nt: TGCAGCGTTGACAGGGCTGGGAACACTGAAGCTTTCTTT

v_call: TRBV7-2
d_call: .
clone_size: .
j_call: TRBJ2-1
cdr3_aa: CASSLESANEQFF
cdr3_nt: TGTGCCAGCAGCTTAGAAAGCGCGAATGAGCAGTTCTTC

v_call: TRBV4-3
d_call: .
clone_size: .
j_call: TRBJ2-1
cdr3_aa: CASSQDRGRAHNEQFF
cdr3_nt: TGCGCCAGCAGCCAAGATCGGGGTAGGGCCCACAATGAGCAGTTCTTC

v_call: TRBV7-9
d_call: TRBD1
clone_size: once
j_call: TRBJ2-7
cdr3_aa: CASSLEGAPSYEQYF
cdr3_nt: TGTGCCAGCAGCTTAGAGGGGGCGCCTTCCTACGAGCAGTACTTC

v_call: TRBV27
d_call: TRBD1
clone_size: .
j_call: TRBJ2-1
cdr3_aa: CASSEDRSSYNEQFF
cdr3_nt: TGTGCCAGCAGTGAGGACAGGAGCTCCTACAATGAGCAGTTCTTC

v_call: TRBV4-3
d_call: TRBD2
clone_size: once
j_call: TRBJ2-7
cdr3_aa: CASSQDTSGKQYF
cdr3_nt: TGCGCCAGCAGCCAAGATACTAGCGGAAAGCAGTACTTC

v_call: TRBV14
d_call: .
clone_size: .
j_call: TRBJ1-1
cdr3_aa: CASSPVSWTEAFF
cdr3_nt: TGTGCCAGCAGCCCGGTTAGTTGGACTGAAGCTTTCTTT

v_call: TRBV5-6
d_call: TRBD1
clone_size: .
j_call: TRBJ2-7
cdr3_aa: CASSLDGQGASYEQYF
cdr3_nt: TGTGCCAGCAGCTTGGACGGACAGGGAGCCTCCTACGAGCAGTACTTC

v_call: TRBV6-6
d_call: .
clone_size: .
j_call: TRBJ1-1
cdr3_aa: CASSYGVRDTEAFF
cdr3_nt: TGTGCCAGCAGTTACGGGGTTCGGGACACTGAAGCTTTCTTT

v_call: TRBV27
d_call: .
clone_size: once
j_call: TRBJ2-7
cdr3_aa: CASSFSEGVNSYEQYF
cdr3_nt: TGTGCCAGCAGTTTTTCGGAGGGGGTCAATTCCTACGAGCAGTACTTC

v_call: TRBV30
d_call: .
clone_size: .
j_call: TRBJ2-1
cdr3_aa: CAWSGGLNEQFF
cdr3_nt: TGTGCCTGGAGTGGAGGGTTGAATGAGCAGTTCTTC

v_call: TRBV6-1
d_call: .
clone_size: .
j_call: TRBJ1-1
cdr3_aa: CASSDRYRVNTEAFF
cdr3_nt: TGTGCCAGCAGTGACAGGTACAGAGTGAACACTGAAGCTTTCTTT